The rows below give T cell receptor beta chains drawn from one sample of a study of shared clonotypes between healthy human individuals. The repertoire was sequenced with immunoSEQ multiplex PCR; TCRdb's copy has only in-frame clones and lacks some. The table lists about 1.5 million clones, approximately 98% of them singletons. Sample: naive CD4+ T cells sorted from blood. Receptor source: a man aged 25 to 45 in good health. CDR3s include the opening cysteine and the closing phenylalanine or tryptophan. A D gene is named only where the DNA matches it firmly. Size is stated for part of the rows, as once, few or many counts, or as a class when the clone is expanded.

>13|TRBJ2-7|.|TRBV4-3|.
TGCGCCAGCAGCCGAACGGATTCCTACGAGCAGTACTTC
CASSRTDSYEQYF
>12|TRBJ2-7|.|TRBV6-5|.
TGTGCCACTCAGGGGTCTTCCTACGAGCAGTACTTC
CATQGSSYEQYF
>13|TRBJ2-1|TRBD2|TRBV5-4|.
TGTGCCACACGGACTAGCGGTAGGGATGAGCAGTTCTTC
CATRTSGRDEQFF
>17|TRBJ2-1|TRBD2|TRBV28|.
TGTGCCAGCAGTCCCCCCCTCTTGAGCGGGAGGCGGGATGAGCAGTTCTTC
CASSPPLLSGRRDEQFF
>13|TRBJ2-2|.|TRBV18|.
TGTGCCAGCTCTCCTATTGGGTCCGGGGAGCTGTTTTTT
CASSPIGSGELFF
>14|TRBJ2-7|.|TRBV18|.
TGTGCCAGCTCCACCCTCCCAGGGAACTACGAGCAGTACTTC
CASSTLPGNYEQYF
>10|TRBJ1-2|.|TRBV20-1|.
TGCACCACACCGAACTATGGCTACACCTTC
CTTPNYGYTF
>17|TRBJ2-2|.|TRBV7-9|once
TGTGCCAGCAGCTTAGCGCCGAGGGGCGGAGCCACCGGGGAGCTGTTTTTT
CASSLAPRGGATGELFF
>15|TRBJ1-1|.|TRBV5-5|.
TGTGCCAGCAGCTTGGGGCCCGGGTCAGGAACTGAAGCTTTCTTT
CASSLGPGSGTEAFF
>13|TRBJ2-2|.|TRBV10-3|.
TGTGCCACCTTAGACGGGAACACCGGGGAGCTGTTTTTT
CATLDGNTGELFF
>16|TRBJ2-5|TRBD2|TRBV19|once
TGTGCCAGTAGTATAGCGGCGGGAGGAATCCAAGAGACCCAGTACTTC
CASSIAAGGIQETQYF
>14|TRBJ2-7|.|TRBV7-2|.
TGTGCCAGCAGCTTAATAAGAGTGGGCTACGAGCAGTACTTC
CASSLIRVGYEQYF
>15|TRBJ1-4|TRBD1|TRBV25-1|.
TGTGCCAGCAGTGAAGCCAGGGGGCTGGGGGAAAAACTGTTTTTT
CASSEARGLGEKLFF
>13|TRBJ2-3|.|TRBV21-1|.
TGTGCCAGCACCCTCCGAAAAACAGATACGCAGTATTTT
CASTLRKTDTQYF
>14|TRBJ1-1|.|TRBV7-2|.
TGTGCCAGCAGCTTAGAAGGGGGAGGAACTGAAGCTTTCTTT
CASSLEGGGTEAFF
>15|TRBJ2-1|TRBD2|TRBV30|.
TGTGCCTGGAGTGTACGTGGGACTATACGCAATGAGCAGTTCTTC
CAWSVRGTIRNEQFF
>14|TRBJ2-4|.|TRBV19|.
TGTGCCAGTAGTACCGACGGGGTCGTAAACATTCAGTACTTC
CASSTDGVVNIQYF
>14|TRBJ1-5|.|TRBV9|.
TGTGCCAGCAGCGTGGGAGCGGTCGGGCAGCCCCAGCATTTT
CASSVGAVGQPQHF
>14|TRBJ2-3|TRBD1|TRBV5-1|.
TGCGCCAGCAGCTTAGGGGGCCTCACAGATACGCAGTATTTT
CASSLGGLTDTQYF
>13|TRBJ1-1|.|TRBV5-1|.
TGCGCCAGCAGCGAAGGGGAAAACGCTGAAGCTTTCTTT
CASSEGENAEAFF
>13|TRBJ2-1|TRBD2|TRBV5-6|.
TGTGCCAGCAGCTCTAGCGGGAACAATGAGCAGTTCTTC
CASSSSGNNEQFF
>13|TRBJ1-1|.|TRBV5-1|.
TGCGCCAGCAGCCCCCAGGGTGTTACTGAAGCTTTCTTT
CASSPQGVTEAFF
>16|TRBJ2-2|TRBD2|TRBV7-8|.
TGTGCCAGCAGCTTAGTAACGGGAGGGGGCACCGGGGAGCTGTTTTTT
CASSLVTGGGTGELFF
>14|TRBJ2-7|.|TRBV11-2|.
TGTGCCACCTCCCGCCTCAGGAACGCCTACGAGCAGTACTTC
CATSRLRNAYEQYF
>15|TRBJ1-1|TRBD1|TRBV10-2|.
TGCGCCAGCCTCACCCCGACAGGGGGTGGCACTGAAGCTTTCTTT
CASLTPTGGGTEAFF
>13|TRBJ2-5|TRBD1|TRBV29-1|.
TGCAGCGTTTACGGACAGGGTCAAGAGACCCAGTACTTC
CSVYGQGQETQYF
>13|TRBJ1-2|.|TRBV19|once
TGTGCCAGTAGTCTGGGTAGTAACTATGGCTACACCTTC
CASSLGSNYGYTF
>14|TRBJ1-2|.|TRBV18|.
TGTGCCAGCCGGACTGGCTTTCCTAACTATGGCTACACCTTC
CASRTGFPNYGYTF
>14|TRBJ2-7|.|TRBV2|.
TGTGCCAGCAGTTGGAAAGAGCCTCCCTATGAGCAGTACTTC
CASSWKEPPYEQYF
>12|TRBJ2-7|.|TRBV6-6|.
TGTGCCAGCAGCCCTGGACAGTACGAGCAGTACTTC
CASSPGQYEQYF
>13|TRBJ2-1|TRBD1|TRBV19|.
TGTGCCAGCCTGGACAGGGAGCACGGTGAGCAGTTCTTC
CASLDREHGEQFF
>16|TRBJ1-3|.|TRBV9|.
TGTGCCAGCAGCGCCCGGGACTCCCTACAGGGAAACACCATATATTTT
CASSARDSLQGNTIYF
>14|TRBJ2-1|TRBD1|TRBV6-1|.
TGTGCCAGCAATAGGGACAGGGGTGAGGGTGAGCAGTTCTTC
CASNRDRGEGEQFF
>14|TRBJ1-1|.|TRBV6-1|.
TGTGCCAGCAGCCCGGGAGACCCGTCCCCTGAAGCTTTCTTT
CASSPGDPSPEAFF
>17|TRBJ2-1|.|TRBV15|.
TGTGCCACCAGCAGACGAATGATAGGACAGATAAACAATGAGCAGTTCTTC
CATSRRMIGQINNEQFF
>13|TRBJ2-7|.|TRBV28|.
TGTGCCAGCAGTGGCCGGGACACCCTCGAGCAGTACTTC
CASSGRDTLEQYF